The present TCR beta chain was sequenced within a study of blood T cell repertoires in COVID-19 (dated by TCRdb to 2018 to 2020). With respect to the entire study: Collaborator samples came from the United States, Italy and Spain and covered acute and convalescent phases of COVID-19. The prospective study material was composed of cDNA or gDNA derived from T cells, B-cell-depleted T cells, or PBMCs. Subjects who had been exposed to COVID-19, were actively infected with it, or had recovered from it provided the deeply sampled blood TCRbeta repertoires that made up the dataset. The repertoires were made available in a free public database intended to serve as a resource for research on the immune response to SARS-CoV-2. The samples were drawn from two sources: the first 160 participants of the ongoing ImmuneRACE study, and 1,000 to 1,500 subjects contributed by 6 global collaborators. The sample metadata nearly always contained a de-identified subject ID, COVID-19 status, age in years and sex. Where available, HLA class I and class II types were obtained from metadata supplied by the sample provider rather than from assay-based typing. Beyond this particular receptor, the publication reports: How much clinical and demographic metadata was included differed by source and by participant, and the metadata was provided uncurated.

Whole blood was collected in K2EDTA tubes by collaborating institutions according to the institutions' own protocols. For TCRbeta analysis, collaborators shipped samples as frozen whole blood, isolated PBMCs, or DNA extracted from either of those sample types. TCRbeta CDR3 regions were amplified from genomic DNA by means of the immunoSEQ Assay, a bias-controlled multiplex PCR. Turning to the authors' computational methods: Within the assay, amplification of reference gene primers was used to estimate how many nucleated cells each sample contained. To quantify the absolute abundance of each unique TCRbeta CDR3 rearrangement, sequence reads were collapsed and filtered. For each sample, productive Simpson clonality was calculated by taking the square root of Simpson's diversity index across productive rearrangements. TCRdb provides this immuneACCESS table in a form limited to in-frame rearrangements. Some clones are lacking; in checked studies, under half of them reflect an unresolved V gene, and why the rest are absent is not known. That table supplies the V and J calls and clone size; D and trimming were determined from the DNA. This sample comprises 120,000 to 150,000 clones, more than 80% of them detected only once. The ten largest account for roughly 10% of the sample.

To note about this clone: Its antigen has not been determined. Per-base qualities were not stored, and no clone one base away is much larger.

V lost 4 bases and J lost 5 bases, and the count of bases not matched to a germline gene is 10. CDR1 and CDR2 were assigned from the germline V gene as SGHRS and YFSETQ. The CDR3 numbers 16 residues from cysteine through phenylalanine. The entry retains the CDR3 DNA only, 48 bases that are in frame from base 1. The TCR sequence derives from a woman aged 80 or over in a cohort sampled during active or convalescent COVID-19. In this chain, TRBV5-1 is recombined with TRBJ2-5; 11 bases in the junction line up with TRBD2. Material: peripheral blood. The DNA sequence is TGCGCCAGCAGCACCGGACTAGCGGGTGCGGGTGAGACCCAGTACTTC. This encodes CASSTGLAGAGETQYF. This CDR3, with the reference TRBV5-1 and TRBJ2-5 proteins standing in past its ends, gives the full variable domain KAGVTQTPRYLIKTRGQQVTLSCSPISGHRSVSWYQQTPGQGLQFLFEYFSETQRNKGNFPGRFSGRQFSNSRSEMNVSTLELGDSALYLCASSTGLAGAGETQYFGPGTRLLVL.